The sequence of this T cell receptor (beta chain) was determined in a study of T cell changes during pregnancy in multiple sclerosis. Sequencing used immunoSEQ multiplex PCR; TCRdb keeps in-frame clones, though not all of them. The sample holds fewer than 150,000 clones, roughly 97% seen once. Material: peripheral blood, obtained after pregnancy. This TCR was recovered from a female donor with multiple sclerosis, enrolled in a pregnancy study.

The DNA for the CDR3 is TGTGCCAGCAGTTCAGGCATTAATGAAAAACTGTTTTTT. It encodes CASSSGINEKLFF. V usage is TRBV5-6 and J usage is TRBJ1-4; D uncertain. V shed 5 bases and J shed 4 bases, with 9 bases lying between them. This CDR3 is 13 amino acids long. CDR1 is SGHDT and CDR2 is YYEEEE in the germline V gene.